This TCR beta chain is drawn from a study of monozygotic twins with inflammatory bowel disease. TCRdb derives one entry per CDR3 protein from the 5' RACE reads, leaving out DNA. This sample carries about 380,000 distinct CDR3 sequences, with roughly 2.6% going to the ten biggest clones. This CDR3 has 14 amino acids. This TCR was recovered from a human donor with ulcerative colitis or Crohn's disease, or a healthy co-twin of an affected twin (not recorded which). The V call is TRBV12-3 or TRBV12-4, the J call TRBJ2-3; TCRdb picks TRBD2, but there is no DNA to check that call. What was sequenced was blood. CDR3 residues: CASRGMEATVAQYF.